This entry lists 6 T cell receptor beta chains sequenced from one sample in a study of T cells in Graves' hyperthyroidism and ophthalmopathy (dated by TCRdb to between 2018 and 2021). Library method: multiplex PCR. The instrument was an Illumina HiSeq 2000. Amplification of TCR beta CDR3 regions was carried out from RNA transcripts. The TCR CDR3 was subjected to a first round of RT-PCR using the HTBI primer set and the Qiagen OneStep RT-PCR kit. TCRdb cleaned the public reads at Q25 with fastp, built clones with MiXCR and kept in-frame beta chains. Records with the same CDR3 protein are collapsed into one entry carrying the most frequent genes and DNA. The sample table records some 800,000 distinct CDR3 sequences; 38% of these occur just once. 7.5% to 9.5% of the sample belongs to the ten largest clones. The sequencing sample was made of blood. These receptors came from a man younger than 35 with Graves' hyperthyroidism.

This clonotype was observed a few times. V and J are TRBV5-1 and TRBJ2-5; D may be TRBD1 (5 bases). Trimming shortened V by 0 bases and J by 3 bases, and 6 bases separated the two germline ends. This CDR3 is 13 amino acids long. Germline CDR1 reads SGHRS; CDR2 reads YFSETQ. In DNA form, the CDR3 reads TGCGCCAGCAGCTTGGAGACAGAAGAGACCCAGTACTTC. Its protein is CASSLETEETQYF.

The gene calls are TRBV13 and TRBJ1-1, with 10 bases matching TRBD1. With V trimmed by 5 bases and J by 2 bases, 8 bases remained unmatched. The CDR3 covers 16 residues. Germline assignment: CDR1 PRHDT and CDR2 FYEKMQ (reference sequence). CDR3 sequence (DNA): TGTGCCAGCAGCACTACCGGGACAGGGGTAAACACTGAAGCTTTCTTT. It yields the protein CASSTTGTGVNTEAFF.

The rearrangement links TRBV2 to TRBJ2-5; tentatively, D is TRBD1 (5 bases). V dropped 6 bases and J dropped 3 bases, with 8 bases sitting between them. CDR3 length: 12 residues. In germline, CDR1 is SNHLY, CDR2 FYNNEI. For the CDR3, the DNA is TGTGCCAGCAGGGACACGAAAGAGACCCAGTACTTC. This translates into CASRDTKETQYF.

This clonotype was found a few times. As DNA, the CDR3 is TGTGCCAGCAGCCCACAGCGGAGGGGAGCTTTCTTT. This sequence encodes CASSPQRRGAFF. The chain is built from TRBV6-5 and TRBJ1-1, with a weak D call TRBD1 (5 bases). The germline V gene encodes CDR1 MNHEY and CDR2 SVGAGI. The length of the CDR3 is 12 residues. Trimming removed 6 bases at V and 10 bases at J, with 15 bases between.

This clonotype was picked up a small number of times. The chain combines TRBV5-1 with TRBJ2-2; 8 bases agree with TRBD1. Unmatched junction bases numbered 7, after V lost 3 bases and J lost 6 bases. The CDR3 runs 15 residues. Germline V gene data show CDR1 as SGHRS and CDR2 as YFSETQ. The CDR3 DNA follows: TGCGCCAGCAGCTCCCTGGACAGGGTTGCCGGGGAGCTGTTTTTT. Translating gives CASSSLDRVAGELFF.

This clonotype has more than one count but fewer than ten. The rearrangement uses TRBV9 and TRBJ2-7; the match to TRBD1 covers 10 bases. This CDR3 spans 15 amino acids. V shed 0 bases, J shed 5 bases, and the junction held 5 bases outside the gene matches. Per the germline V gene, CDR1 is SGDLS and CDR2 is YYNGEE. CDR3 nucleotides: TGTGCCAGCAGCGTAGGGGGGACAGGGGTACACGAGCAGTACTTC. Protein product: CASSVGGTGVHEQYF.